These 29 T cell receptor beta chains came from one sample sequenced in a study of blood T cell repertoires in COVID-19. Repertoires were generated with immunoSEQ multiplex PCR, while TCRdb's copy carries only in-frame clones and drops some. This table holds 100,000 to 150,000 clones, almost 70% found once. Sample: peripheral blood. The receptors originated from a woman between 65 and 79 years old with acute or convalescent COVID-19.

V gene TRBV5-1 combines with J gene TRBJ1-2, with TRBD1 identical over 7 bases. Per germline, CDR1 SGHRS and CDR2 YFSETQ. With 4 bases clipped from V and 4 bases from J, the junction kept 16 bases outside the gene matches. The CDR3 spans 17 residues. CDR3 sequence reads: CASSPNTPGQYLYGYTF. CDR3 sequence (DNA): TGCGCCAGCAGCCCAAACACGCCGGGACAGTACCTCTATGGCTACACCTTC.

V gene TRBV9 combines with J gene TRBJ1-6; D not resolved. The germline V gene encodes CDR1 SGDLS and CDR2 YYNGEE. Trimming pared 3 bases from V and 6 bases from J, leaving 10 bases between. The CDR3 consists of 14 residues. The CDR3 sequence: CASSAGTSNSPLHF. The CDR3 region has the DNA TGTGCCAGCAGCGCGGGAACTAGTAATTCACCCCTCCACTTT.

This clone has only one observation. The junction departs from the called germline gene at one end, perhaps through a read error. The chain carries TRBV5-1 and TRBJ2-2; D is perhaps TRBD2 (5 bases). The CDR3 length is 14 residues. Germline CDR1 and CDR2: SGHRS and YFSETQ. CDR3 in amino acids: CASKLDGVTGELFF. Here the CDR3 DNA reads TGCGCAAGCAAGCTGGACGGGGTCACCGGGGAGCTGTTTTTT.

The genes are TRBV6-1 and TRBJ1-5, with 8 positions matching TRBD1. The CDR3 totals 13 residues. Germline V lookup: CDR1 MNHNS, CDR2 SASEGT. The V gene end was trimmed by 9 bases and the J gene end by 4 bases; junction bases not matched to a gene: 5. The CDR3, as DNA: TGTGCCAGTAACAGGGGGGTGAATCAGCCCCAGCATTTT. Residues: CASNRGVNQPQHF.

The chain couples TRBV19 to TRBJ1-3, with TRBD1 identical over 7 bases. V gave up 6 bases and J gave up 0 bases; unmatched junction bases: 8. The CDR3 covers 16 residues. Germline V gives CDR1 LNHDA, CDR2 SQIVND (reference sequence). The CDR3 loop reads CASRVGRGNSGNTIYF. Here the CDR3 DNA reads TGTGCCAGTAGAGTAGGCAGGGGGAACTCTGGAAACACCATATATTTT.

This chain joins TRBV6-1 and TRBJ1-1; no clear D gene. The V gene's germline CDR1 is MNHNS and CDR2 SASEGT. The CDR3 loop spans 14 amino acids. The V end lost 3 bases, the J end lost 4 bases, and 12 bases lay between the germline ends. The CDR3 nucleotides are TGTGCCAGCAGTGATGGAGGGTGGCCCACTGAAGCTTTCTTT. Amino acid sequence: CASSDGGWPTEAFF.

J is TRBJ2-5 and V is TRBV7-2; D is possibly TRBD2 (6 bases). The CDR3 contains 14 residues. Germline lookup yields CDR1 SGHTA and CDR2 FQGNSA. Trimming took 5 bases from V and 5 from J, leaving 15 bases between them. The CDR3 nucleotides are TGTGCCAGCAGCCCGGGGTGGGCGGGGGAGACCCAGTACTTC. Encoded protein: CASSPGWAGETQYF.

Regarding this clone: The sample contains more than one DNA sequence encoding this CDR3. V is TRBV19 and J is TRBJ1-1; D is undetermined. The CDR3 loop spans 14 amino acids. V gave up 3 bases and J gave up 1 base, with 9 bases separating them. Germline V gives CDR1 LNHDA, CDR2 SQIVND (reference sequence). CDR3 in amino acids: CASSISGKNTEAFF. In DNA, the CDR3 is TGTGCCAGTAGTATTTCCGGGAAGAACACTGAAGCTTTCTTT.

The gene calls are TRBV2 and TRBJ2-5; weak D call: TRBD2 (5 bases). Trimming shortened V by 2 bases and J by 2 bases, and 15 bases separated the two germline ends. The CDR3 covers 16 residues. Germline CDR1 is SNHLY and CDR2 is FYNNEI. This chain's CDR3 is CASSEREVSGQETQYF. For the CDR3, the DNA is TGTGCCAGCAGTGAAAGGGAAGTGAGCGGACAAGAGACCCAGTACTTC.

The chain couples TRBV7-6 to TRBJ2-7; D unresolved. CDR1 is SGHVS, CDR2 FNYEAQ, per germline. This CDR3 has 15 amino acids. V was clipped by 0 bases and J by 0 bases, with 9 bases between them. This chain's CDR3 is CASSLAESSSYEQYF. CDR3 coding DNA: TGTGCCAGCAGCTTAGCGGAGAGTAGCTCCTACGAGCAGTACTTC.

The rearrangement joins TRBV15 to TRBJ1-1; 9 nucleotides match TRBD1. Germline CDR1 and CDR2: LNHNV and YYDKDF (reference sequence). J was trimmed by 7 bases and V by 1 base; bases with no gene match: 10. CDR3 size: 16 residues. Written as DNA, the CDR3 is TGTGCCACCAGCAGAGGGAGGGACAGGGAAGGGGATGAAGCTTTCTTT. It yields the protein CATSRGRDREGDEAFF.

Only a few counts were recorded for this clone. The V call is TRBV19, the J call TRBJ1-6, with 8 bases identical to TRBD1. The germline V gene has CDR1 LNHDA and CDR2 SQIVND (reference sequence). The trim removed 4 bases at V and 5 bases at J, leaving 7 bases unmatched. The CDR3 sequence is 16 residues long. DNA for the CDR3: TGTGCCAGTAGTAGCCGGACAGGGACTCATAATTCACCCCTCCACTTT. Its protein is CASSSRTGTHNSPLHF.

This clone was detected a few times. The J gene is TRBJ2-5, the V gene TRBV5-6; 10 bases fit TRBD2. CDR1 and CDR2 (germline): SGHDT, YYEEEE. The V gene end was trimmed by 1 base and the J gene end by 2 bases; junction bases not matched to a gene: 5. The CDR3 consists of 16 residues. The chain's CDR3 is CASSLWASGGQETQYF. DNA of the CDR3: TGTGCCAGCAGCTTGTGGGCTAGCGGGGGACAAGAGACCCAGTACTTC.

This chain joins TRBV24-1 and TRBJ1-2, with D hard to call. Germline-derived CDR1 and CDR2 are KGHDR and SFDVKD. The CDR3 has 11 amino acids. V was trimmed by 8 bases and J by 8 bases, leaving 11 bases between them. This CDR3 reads CATNYRGGYTF. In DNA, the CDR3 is TGTGCCACCAATTACAGAGGGGGCTACACCTTC.

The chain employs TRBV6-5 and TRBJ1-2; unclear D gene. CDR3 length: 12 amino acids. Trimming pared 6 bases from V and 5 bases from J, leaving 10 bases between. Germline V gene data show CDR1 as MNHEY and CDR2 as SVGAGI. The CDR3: CASSPSGYGYTF. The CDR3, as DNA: TGTGCCAGCAGCCCCAGTGGTTATGGCTACACCTTC.

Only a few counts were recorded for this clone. The CDR3 bases are TGCGCCAGCAGCTTGAGGGGACTAGGTCCGGGAGATACGCAGTATTTT. Translating it yields CASSLRGLGPGDTQYF. This chain joins TRBV5-1 and TRBJ2-3; the match to TRBD2 covers 8 bases. The CDR3 contains 16 residues. Germline CDR1 is SGHRS and CDR2 is YFSETQ. The J segment lost 5 bases and the V segment lost 1 base, leaving 9 bases of the junction unmatched.

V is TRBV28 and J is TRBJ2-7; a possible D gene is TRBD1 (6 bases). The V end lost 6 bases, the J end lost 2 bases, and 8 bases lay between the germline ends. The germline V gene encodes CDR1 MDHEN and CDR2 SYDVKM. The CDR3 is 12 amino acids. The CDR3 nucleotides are TGTGCCAGCAGGGACAGACCCTACGAGCAGTACTTC. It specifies CASRDRPYEQYF.

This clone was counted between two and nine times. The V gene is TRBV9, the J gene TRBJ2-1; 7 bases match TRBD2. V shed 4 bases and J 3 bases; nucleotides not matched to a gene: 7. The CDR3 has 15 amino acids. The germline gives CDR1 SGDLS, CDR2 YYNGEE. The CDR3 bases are TGTGCCAGCAGCCCCCTGGGAGGGAACTACAATGAGCAGTTCTTC. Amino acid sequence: CASSPLGGNYNEQFF.

Here the CDR3 reads CASSQEIGGGSPLHF. The CDR3 DNA reads as TGCGCCAGCAGCCAAGAGATTGGGGGCGGCTCACCCCTCCACTTT. V is TRBV4-3 and J is TRBJ1-6; possible D gene TRBD1, 6 bases. Germline CDR1 reads LGHNA; CDR2 reads YSLEER. V shed 0 bases and J shed 10 bases, with 13 bases lying between them. This CDR3 comprises 15 residues.

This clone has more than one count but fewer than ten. CDR3 nucleotides: TGTGCCAGCAGTCGGGGGCAGGGGGGCCAGCCCCAGCATTTT. It codes for CASSRGQGGQPQHF. The chain couples TRBV6-5 to TRBJ1-5; the match to TRBD1 covers 7 bases. This CDR3 comprises 14 residues. Germline CDR1 reads MNHEY; CDR2 reads SVGAGI. V dropped 5 bases and J dropped 7; count of bases not matched to a gene: 8.

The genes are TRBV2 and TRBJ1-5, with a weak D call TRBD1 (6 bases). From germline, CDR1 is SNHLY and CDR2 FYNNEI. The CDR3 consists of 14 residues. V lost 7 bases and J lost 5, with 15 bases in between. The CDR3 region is CASTLRGGDQPQHF. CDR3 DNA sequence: TGTGCCAGCACCCTAAGGGGGGGGGATCAGCCCCAGCATTTT.

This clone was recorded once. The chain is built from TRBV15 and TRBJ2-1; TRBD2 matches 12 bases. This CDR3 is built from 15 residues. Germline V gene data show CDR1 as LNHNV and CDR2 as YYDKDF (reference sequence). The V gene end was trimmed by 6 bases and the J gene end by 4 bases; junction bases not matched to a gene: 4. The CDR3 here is CATRSGTSGYNEQFF. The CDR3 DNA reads TGTGCCACCAGGAGTGGGACTAGCGGGTACAATGAGCAGTTCTTC.

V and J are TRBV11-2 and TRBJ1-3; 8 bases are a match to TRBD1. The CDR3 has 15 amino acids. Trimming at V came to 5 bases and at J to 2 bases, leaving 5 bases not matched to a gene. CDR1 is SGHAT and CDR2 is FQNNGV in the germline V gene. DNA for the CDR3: TGTGCCAGCAGCCACAGGGGGGCAACTGGAAACACCATATATTTT. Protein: CASSHRGATGNTIYF.

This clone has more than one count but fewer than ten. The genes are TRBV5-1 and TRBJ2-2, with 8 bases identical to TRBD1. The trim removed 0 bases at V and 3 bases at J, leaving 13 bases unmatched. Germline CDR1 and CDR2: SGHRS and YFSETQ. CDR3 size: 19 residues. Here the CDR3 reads CASSLASSRAGGDTGELFF. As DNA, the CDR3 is TGCGCCAGCAGCTTGGCCAGTTCCCGGGCAGGGGGCGACACCGGGGAGCTGTTTTTT.

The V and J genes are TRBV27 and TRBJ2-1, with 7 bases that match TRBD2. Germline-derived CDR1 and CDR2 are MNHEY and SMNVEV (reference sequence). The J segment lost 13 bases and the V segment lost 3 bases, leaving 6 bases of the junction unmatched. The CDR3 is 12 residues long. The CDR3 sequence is CASSFWAGEQFF. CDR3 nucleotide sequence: TGTGCCAGCAGTTTCTGGGCGGGGGAACAGTTCTTC.

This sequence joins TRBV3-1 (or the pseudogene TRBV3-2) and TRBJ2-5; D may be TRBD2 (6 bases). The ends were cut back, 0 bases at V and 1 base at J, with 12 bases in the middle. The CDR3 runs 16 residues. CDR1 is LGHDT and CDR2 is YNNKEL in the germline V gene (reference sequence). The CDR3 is CASSQEGLRTQETQYF. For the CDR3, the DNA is TGTGCCAGCAGCCAAGAGGGACTCAGGACCCAAGAGACCCAGTACTTC.

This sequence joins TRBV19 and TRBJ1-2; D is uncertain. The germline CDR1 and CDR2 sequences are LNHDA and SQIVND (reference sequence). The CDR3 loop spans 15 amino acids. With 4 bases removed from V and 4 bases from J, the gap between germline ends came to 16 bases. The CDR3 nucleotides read TGTGCCAGTAGTAATTACGCCGGGGTCTCCTATGGCTACACCTTC. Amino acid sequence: CASSNYAGVSYGYTF.

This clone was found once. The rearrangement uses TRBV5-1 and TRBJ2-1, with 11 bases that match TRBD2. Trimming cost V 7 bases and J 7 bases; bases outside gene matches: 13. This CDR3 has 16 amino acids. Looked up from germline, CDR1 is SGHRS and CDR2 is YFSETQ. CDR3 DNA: TGCGCCAGCGCCAAATTTCCGGGACTAGCGGCAAATGAGCAGTTCTTC. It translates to CASAKFPGLAANEQFF. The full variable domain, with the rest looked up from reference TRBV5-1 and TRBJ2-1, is KAGVTQTPRYLIKTRGQQVTLSCSPISGHRSVSWYQQTPGQGLQFLFEYFSETQRNKGNFPGRFSGRQFSNSRSEMNVSTLELGDSALYLCASAKFPGLAANEQFFGPGTRLTVL.

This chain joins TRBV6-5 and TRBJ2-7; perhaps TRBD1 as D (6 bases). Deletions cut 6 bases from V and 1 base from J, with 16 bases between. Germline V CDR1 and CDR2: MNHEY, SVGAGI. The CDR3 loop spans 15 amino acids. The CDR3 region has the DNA TGTGCCAGCAGGGCGGCCCGGGACATATCCTACGAGCAGTACTTC. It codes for CASRAARDISYEQYF.